Following are 15 T cell receptor beta chains from one sample sequenced in a study of blood T cell repertoires in COVID-19. Sequenced by immunoSEQ multiplex PCR; TCRdb stores in-frame clones only, minus some. Seen here are over 200,000 clones, 88% observed once, and the top ten hold roughly 2.4%. Sample: PBMCs or T cells enriched from blood (not recorded which). These receptor sequences come from a woman in her thirties or forties with acute COVID-19.

The chain recombines TRBV30 with TRBJ2-4; TRBD1 might be the D (5 bases). V was clipped by 4 bases and J by 1 base, with 5 bases between them. This CDR3 comprises 12 residues. CDR1 and CDR2 (germline): GTSNPN, SVGIG (reference sequence). The CDR3 spells CAWKGAKNIQYF. CDR3 bases: TGTGCCTGGAAGGGGGCCAAAAACATTCAGTACTTC. The full variable domain, completed using reference TRBV30 and TRBJ2-4, is SQTIHQWPATLVQPVGSPLSLECTVEGTSNPNLYWYRQAAGRGLQLLFYSVGIGQISSEVPQNLSASRPQDRQFILSSKKLLLSDSGFYLCAWKGAKNIQYFGAGTRLSVL.

The chain carries TRBV18 and TRBJ2-3; 9 bases match TRBD2. V gave up 3 bases and J gave up 4 bases; unmatched junction bases: 8. The V gene's germline CDR1 is KGHSH and CDR2 LQKENI. The CDR3 has 16 amino acids. CDR3 sequence (DNA): TGTGCCAGCTCACCTCTGGCGGGGGGGCCCTCAGATACGCAGTATTTT. It encodes CASSPLAGGPSDTQYF.

The CDR3 protein is CASSVGAGATYEQYF. CDR3 DNA sequence: TGTGCCAGCAGCGTGGGAGCGGGGGCCACCTACGAGCAGTACTTC. This rearrangement joins TRBV9 to TRBJ2-7; TRBD2 matches at 8 bases. The CDR3 spans 15 residues. V was clipped by 2 bases and J by 2 bases; unmatched bases: 6. Germline V gives CDR1 SGDLS, CDR2 YYNGEE.

This clone was detected a few times. This CDR3 is also generated by other DNA sequences in the sample. The rearrangement links TRBV5-1 to TRBJ1-5; D ambiguous. CDR1 and CDR2 from the germline V gene are SGHRS and YFSETQ. The germline V and J ends were trimmed by 0 bases and 4 bases, with 8 bases remaining between them. This CDR3 comprises 14 residues. The CDR3 coding sequence is TGCGCCAGCAGCTTGGTGCCAGGAAATCAGCCCCAGCATTTT. Translated, it gives CASSLVPGNQPQHF.

This rearrangement joins TRBV11-3 to TRBJ1-6, with a possible D match to TRBD1 (5 bases). Trimming cost V 2 bases and J 9 bases, with 11 bases left between them. Germline V gene data show CDR1 as SGHNT and CDR2 as YENEEA. The CDR3 has 14 amino acids. The DNA for the CDR3 is TGTGCCAGCAGCTTATACGGGGGGGGTTCACCCCTCCACTTT. As protein: CASSLYGGGSPLHF.

The chain combines TRBV30 with TRBJ1-2; 8 bases are shared with TRBD1. Germline trimming cut 5 bases from V and 4 bases from J; bases unmatched to any gene: 6. The CDR3 is 13 residues long. Per the germline V gene, CDR1 is GTSNPN and CDR2 is SVGIG (reference sequence). CDR3 sequence: CAWRGQVIYGYTF. CDR3 DNA sequence: TGTGCCTGGCGGGGACAGGTGATCTATGGCTACACCTTC.

V and J are TRBV5-1 and TRBJ2-3; 10 bases map to TRBD2. With V trimmed by 0 bases and J by 3 bases, 7 bases remained unmatched. Per the germline V gene, CDR1 is SGHRS and CDR2 is YFSETQ. The CDR3 loop spans 17 amino acids. The CDR3 nucleotides are TGCGCCAGCAGCTTGGGCCGACCTAGCGGGAGTACAGATACGCAGTATTTT. Amino acid sequence: CASSLGRPSGSTDTQYF.

The CDR3 region is CASSLPRQMNTGELFF. The DNA of the CDR3 is TGTGCCAGTAGTCTCCCGAGACAGATGAACACCGGGGAGCTGTTTTTT. The rearrangement uses TRBV19 and TRBJ2-2; perhaps TRBD1 as D (5 bases). This CDR3 spans 16 amino acids. CDR1 LNHDA and CDR2 SQIVND come from the germline V gene (reference sequence). Trimming stripped 5 bases from V and 1 base from J, with 14 bases between. Full variable domain (missing parts from reference TRBV19 and TRBJ2-2): DGGITQSPKYLFRKEGQNVTLSCEQNLNHDAMYWYRQDPGQGLRLIYYSQIVNDFQKGDIAEGYSVSREKKESFPLTVTSAQKNPTAFYLCASSLPRQMNTGELFFGEGSRLTVL.

The chain has TRBV2 and TRBJ2-7; a possible D gene is TRBD1 (7 bases). Trimming shortened V by 4 bases and J by 7 bases, and 11 bases separated the two germline ends. The CDR3 is 12 residues long. Germline CDR1 and CDR2: SNHLY and FYNNEI. This chain's CDR3 is CASSGTGGEQYV. The CDR3 DNA reads TGTGCCAGCAGTGGGACAGGAGGGGAGCAGTACGTC.

The J gene is TRBJ1-6, the V gene TRBV7-2; no clear D gene. The CDR3 sequence is 15 residues long. The V and J ends lost 1 base and 2 bases respectively, with 6 bases between them. The germline V gene has CDR1 SGHTA and CDR2 FQGNSA. Written as DNA, the CDR3 is TGTGCCAGCAGCTTAGATGGCACCTATAATTCACCCCTCCACTTT. Translation gives CASSLDGTYNSPLHF.

The chain employs TRBV12-3 or TRBV12-4 and TRBJ2-3; D not certain. V lost 6 bases to trimming and J lost 6 bases, with 10 bases between them. The CDR3 totals 12 residues. CDR3 sequence reads: CASSQRGDTQYF. In DNA form, the CDR3 reads TGTGCCAGCAGCCAACGAGGTGATACGCAGTATTTT.

The chain recombines TRBV24-1 with TRBJ2-3; D perhaps matches TRBD1 (6 bases). Trimming took off 6 bases at V and 0 bases at J, with 9 bases between the two ends. The CDR3 has 14 residues. Germline CDR1 is KGHDR and CDR2 is SFDVKD. The CDR3 loop is CATSHRVSTDTQYF. The DNA for the CDR3 is TGTGCCACCAGTCACAGGGTAAGCACAGATACGCAGTATTTT.

The J gene is TRBJ1-1, the V gene TRBV7-2, with TRBD1 identical over 10 bases. This CDR3 contains 14 residues. J lost 4 bases, V lost 4 bases, and 3 bases had no gene match. Germline V gives CDR1 SGHTA, CDR2 FQGNSA. For the CDR3, the DNA is TGTGCCAGCAGCTCCCGGACAGGGGGCACTGAAGCTTTCTTT. Protein: CASSSRTGGTEAFF.

V usage is TRBV9 and J usage is TRBJ1-2; D is possibly TRBD1 (5 bases). The length of the CDR3 is 15 residues. Germline-derived CDR1 and CDR2 are SGDLS and YYNGEE. Trimming cost V 0 bases and J 4 bases, with 13 bases left between them. The CDR3 nucleotides read TGTGCCAGCAGCGTAGGTGCAGGGTCAGGCTATGGCTACACCTTC. Translating gives CASSVGAGSGYGYTF.

The chain is built from TRBV15 and TRBJ2-1; 13 bases align to TRBD2. Germline CDR1 LNHNV, CDR2 YYDKDF (reference sequence). The V segment lost 1 base and the J segment 7 bases; nucleotides outside the gene matches: 4. This CDR3 comprises 16 residues. CDR3 sequence: CATSRVGLAGVNEQFF. The CDR3 DNA reads TGTGCCACCAGCAGAGTAGGACTAGCGGGGGTGAATGAGCAGTTCTTC. Full variable domain (rest looked up from reference TRBV15 and TRBJ2-1): DAMVIQNPRYQVTQFGKPVTLSCSQTLNHNVMYWYQQKSSQAPKLLFHYYDKDFNNEADTPDNFQSRRPNTSFCFLDIRSPGLGDTAMYLCATSRVGLAGVNEQFFGPGTRLTVL.